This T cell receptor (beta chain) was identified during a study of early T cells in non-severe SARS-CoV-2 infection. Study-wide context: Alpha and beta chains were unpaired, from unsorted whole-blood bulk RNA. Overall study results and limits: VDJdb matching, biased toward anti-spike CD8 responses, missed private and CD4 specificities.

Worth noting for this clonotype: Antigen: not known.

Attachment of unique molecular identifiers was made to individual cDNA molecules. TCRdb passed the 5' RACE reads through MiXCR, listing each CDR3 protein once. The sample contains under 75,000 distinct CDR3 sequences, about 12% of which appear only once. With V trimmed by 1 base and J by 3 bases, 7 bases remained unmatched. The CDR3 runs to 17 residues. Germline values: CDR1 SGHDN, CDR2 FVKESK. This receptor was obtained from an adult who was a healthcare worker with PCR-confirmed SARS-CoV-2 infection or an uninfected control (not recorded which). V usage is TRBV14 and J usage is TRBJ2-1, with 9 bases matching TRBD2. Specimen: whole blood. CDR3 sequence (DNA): TGTGCCAGCAGCCAAGGGGCGGGACTAGCCATCTACAATGAGCAGTTCTTC. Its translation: CASSQGAGLAIYNEQFF.